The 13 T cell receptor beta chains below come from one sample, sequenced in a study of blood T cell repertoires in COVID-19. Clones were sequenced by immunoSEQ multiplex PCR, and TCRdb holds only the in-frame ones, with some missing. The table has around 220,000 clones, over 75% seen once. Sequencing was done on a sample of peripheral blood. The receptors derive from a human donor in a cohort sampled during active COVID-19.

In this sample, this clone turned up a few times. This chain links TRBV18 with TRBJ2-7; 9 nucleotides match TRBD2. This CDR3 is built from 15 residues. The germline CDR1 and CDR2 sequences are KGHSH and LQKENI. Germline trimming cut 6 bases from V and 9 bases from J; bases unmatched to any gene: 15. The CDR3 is CASSLKGLGLAPQYF. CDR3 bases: TGTGCCAGCTCCCTTAAAGGGTTGGGACTAGCCCCGCAGTACTTC.

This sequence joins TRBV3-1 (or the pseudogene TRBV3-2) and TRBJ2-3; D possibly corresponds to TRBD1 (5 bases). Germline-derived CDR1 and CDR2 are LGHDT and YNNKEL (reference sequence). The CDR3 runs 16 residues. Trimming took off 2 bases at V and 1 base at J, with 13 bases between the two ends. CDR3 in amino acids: CASSQRLFRGTDTQYF. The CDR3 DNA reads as TGTGCCAGCAGCCAACGGCTATTCAGGGGCACAGATACGCAGTATTTT.

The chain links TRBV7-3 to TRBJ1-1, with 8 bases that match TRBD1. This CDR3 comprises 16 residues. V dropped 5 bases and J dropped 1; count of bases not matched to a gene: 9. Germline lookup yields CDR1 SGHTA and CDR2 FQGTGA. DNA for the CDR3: TGTGCCAGCAGCGAATGGACAGGGTTTTCGAACACTGAAGCTTTCTTT. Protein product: CASSEWTGFSNTEAFF.

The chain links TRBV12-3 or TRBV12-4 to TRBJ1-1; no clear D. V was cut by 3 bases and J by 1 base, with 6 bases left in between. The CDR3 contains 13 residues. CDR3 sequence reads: CASSLHRNTEAFF. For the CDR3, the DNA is TGTGCCAGCAGTTTGCACAGGAACACTGAAGCTTTCTTT.

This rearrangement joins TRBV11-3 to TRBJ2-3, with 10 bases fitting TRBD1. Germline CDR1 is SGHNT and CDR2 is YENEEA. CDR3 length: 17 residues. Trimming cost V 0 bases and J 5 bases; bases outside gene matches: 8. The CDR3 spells CASSLDRGTGVRDTQYF. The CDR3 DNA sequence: TGTGCCAGCAGCTTAGATCGTGGGACAGGGGTCAGAGATACGCAGTATTTT. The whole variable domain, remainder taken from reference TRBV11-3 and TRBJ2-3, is EAGVVQSPRYKIIEKKQPVAFWCNPISGHNTLYWYLQNLGQGPELLIRYENEEAVDDSQLPKDRFSAERLKGVDSTLKIQPAELGDSAVYLCASSLDRGTGVRDTQYFGPGTRLTVL.

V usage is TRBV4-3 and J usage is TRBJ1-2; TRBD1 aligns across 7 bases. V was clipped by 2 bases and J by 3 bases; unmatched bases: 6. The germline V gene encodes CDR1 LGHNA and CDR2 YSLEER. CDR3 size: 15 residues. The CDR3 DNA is TGCGCCAGCAGCCAACTACAGGGGACGTACTATGGCTACACCTTC. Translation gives CASSQLQGTYYGYTF.

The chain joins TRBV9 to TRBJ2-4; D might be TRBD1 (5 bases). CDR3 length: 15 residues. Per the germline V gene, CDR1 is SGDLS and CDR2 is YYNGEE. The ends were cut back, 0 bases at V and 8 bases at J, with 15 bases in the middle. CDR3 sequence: CASSVGDLFRDIQYF. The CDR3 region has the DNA TGTGCCAGCAGCGTAGGGGATCTCTTCAGGGACATTCAGTACTTC.

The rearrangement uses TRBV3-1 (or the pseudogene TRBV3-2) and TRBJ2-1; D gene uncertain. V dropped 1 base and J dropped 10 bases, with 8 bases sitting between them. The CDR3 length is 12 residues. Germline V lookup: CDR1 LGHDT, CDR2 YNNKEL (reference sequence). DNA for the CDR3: TGTGCCAGCAGCCAAGCCACTGTCGAGCAGTTCTTC. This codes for CASSQATVEQFF.

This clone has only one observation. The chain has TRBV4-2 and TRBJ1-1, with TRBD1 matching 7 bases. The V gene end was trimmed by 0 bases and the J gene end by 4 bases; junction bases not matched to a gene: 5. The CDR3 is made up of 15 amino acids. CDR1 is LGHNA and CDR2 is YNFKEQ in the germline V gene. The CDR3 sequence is CASSQELSGGTEAFF. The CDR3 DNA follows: TGTGCCAGCAGCCAAGAATTATCAGGGGGCACTGAAGCTTTCTTT.

The CDR3 region is CASSVAGGAYEQYF. For the CDR3, the DNA is TGTGCCAGCAGTGTAGCGGGAGGCGCCTACGAGCAGTACTTC. The J gene is TRBJ2-7, the V gene TRBV6-1, with TRBD2 matching over 10 bases. The J segment lost 2 bases and the V segment lost 4 bases, leaving 2 bases of the junction unmatched. The CDR3 spans 14 residues. Germline-derived CDR1 and CDR2 are MNHNS and SASEGT.

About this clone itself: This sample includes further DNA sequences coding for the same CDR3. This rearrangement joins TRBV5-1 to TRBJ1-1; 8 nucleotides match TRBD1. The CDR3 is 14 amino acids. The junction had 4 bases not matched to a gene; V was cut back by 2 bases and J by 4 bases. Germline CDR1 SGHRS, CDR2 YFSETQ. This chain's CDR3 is CASSFGQGGTEAFF. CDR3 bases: TGCGCCAGCAGCTTCGGACAGGGCGGCACTGAAGCTTTCTTT.

Here the CDR3 reads CASSGGTDTQYF. CDR3 nucleotide sequence: TGTGCCAGCAGTGGAGGCACAGATACGCAGTATTTT. The chain links TRBV28 to TRBJ2-3; D ambiguous. With 5 bases removed from V and 1 base from J, the gap between germline ends came to 4 bases. The germline CDR1 and CDR2 sequences are MDHEN and SYDVKM. The CDR3 runs 12 residues.

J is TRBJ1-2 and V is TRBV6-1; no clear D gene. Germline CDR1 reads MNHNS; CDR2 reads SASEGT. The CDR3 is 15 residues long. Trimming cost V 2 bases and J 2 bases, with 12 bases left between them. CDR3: CASSELVVVNYGYTF. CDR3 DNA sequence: TGTGCCAGCAGTGAACTAGTAGTGGTGAACTATGGCTACACCTTC.